The 23 T cell receptor beta chains presented below share a single source sample, sequenced in a study of T cell responses to AZD1222 COVID-19 vaccine. Profiled with immunoSEQ multiplex PCR; TCRdb holds only in-frame clones, not every one. The sample lists approximately 110,000 clones; around 76% were seen once. The source material was peripheral blood, sampled on day 0 of AZD1222 vaccination. Every receptor here comes from an adult in good health.

The chain links TRBV9 to TRBJ1-5; D unclear. Germline-derived CDR1 and CDR2 are SGDLS and YYNGEE. V lost 0 bases to trimming and J lost 4 bases, with 5 bases between them. The CDR3 loop spans 13 amino acids. In DNA form, the CDR3 reads TGTGCCAGCAGCGTAGACGGAAATCAGCCCCAGCATTTT. As protein: CASSVDGNQPQHF.

This sequence joins TRBV21-1 and TRBJ1-1. TRBV21-1 is marked as a pseudogene. The CDR3 sequence is 16 residues long. The CDR3 here is CATHPGGGLMNTEAFF. In DNA, the CDR3 is TGTGCCACTCACCCCGGGGGGGGCCTAATGAACACTGAAGCTTTCTTT.

This clone was detected only a few times. The J gene is TRBJ1-2, the V gene TRBV9, with unresolved D. Germline CDR1 and CDR2: SGDLS and YYNGEE. Between the trimmed V and J ends, which lost 0 bases and 6 bases, there was a span of 12 bases. CDR3 length equals 14 residues. DNA of the CDR3: TGTGCCAGCAGCGTAGATGACACTCCCAATGGCTACACCTTC. Translation gives CASSVDDTPNGYTF.

V gene TRBV5-1 combines with J gene TRBJ2-3; D is tentatively TRBD1 or TRBD2 (5 bases each). V was pared by 6 bases and J by 2 bases, with 13 bases between. CDR1 SGHRS and CDR2 YFSETQ come from the germline V gene. The CDR3 totals 14 residues. CDR3 loop: CASTGTSLTDTQYF. DNA of the CDR3: TGCGCCAGCACCGGGACCTCCCTCACAGATACGCAGTATTTT.

This clone has more than one count but fewer than ten. V gene TRBV29-1 combines with J gene TRBJ1-1, with D tentatively TRBD1 (6 bases). CDR1 SQVTM and CDR2 ANQGSEA come from the germline V gene. The CDR3 contains 15 residues. The V end was cut by 1 base, the J end by 1 base, with 13 bases between. The CDR3 protein is CSVEAGGGANTEAFF. The CDR3 DNA follows: TGCAGCGTTGAAGCCGGAGGGGGGGCGAACACTGAAGCTTTCTTT.

The V call is TRBV5-1, the J call TRBJ1-2; perhaps TRBD1 as D (6 bases). Germline V gene lookup returns CDR1 SGHRS and CDR2 YFSETQ. V lost 6 bases to trimming and J lost 5 bases, with 20 bases between them. The CDR3 has 15 residues. The CDR3, as DNA: TGCGCCAGCACCCCAGCCGGGGGGCTCCTTTATGGCTACACCTTC. This translates into CASTPAGGLLYGYTF. Combining the CDR3 with reference TRBV5-1 and TRBJ1-2 gives the whole variable domain KAGVTQTPRYLIKTRGQQVTLSCSPISGHRSVSWYQQTPGQGLQFLFEYFSETQRNKGNFPGRFSGRQFSNSRSEMNVSTLELGDSALYLCASTPAGGLLYGYTFGSGTRLTVV.

This clone was detected only once. The chain is built from TRBV3-1 (or the pseudogene TRBV3-2) and TRBJ1-2; D remains unclear. There are 13 residues in the CDR3. The V gene's germline CDR1 is LGHDT and CDR2 YNNKEL (reference sequence). Trimming removed 1 base from V and 5 bases from J, with 8 bases in between. Written as DNA, the CDR3 is TGTGCCAGCAGCCAAGTTGACTCATATGGCTACACCTTC. It encodes CASSQVDSYGYTF.

The table lists this clone with a few counts. J is TRBJ2-7 and V is TRBV2; D is unresolved. Trimming removed 6 bases at V and 4 bases at J, with 7 bases between. The CDR3 is 11 residues long. Germline assignment: CDR1 SNHLY and CDR2 FYNNEI. DNA for the CDR3: TGTGCCAGCAGAGGTGGGTACGAGCAGTACTTC. As protein: CASRGGYEQYF.

The J gene is TRBJ1-2, the V gene TRBV7-2, with 8 bases that match TRBD1. CDR1 is SGHTA, CDR2 FQGNSA, per germline. The CDR3 is 18 amino acids. The junction had 16 bases not matched to a gene; V was cut back by 5 bases and J by 2 bases. CDR3 nucleotides: TGTGCCAGCAGCCACCTGGGACCCGGGCGGACAGGGAACTATGGCTACACCTTC. It codes for CASSHLGPGRTGNYGYTF.

The J gene is TRBJ1-2, the V gene TRBV7-9; D is uncertain. V was trimmed by 5 bases and J by 2 bases, leaving 12 bases between them. There are 14 residues in the CDR3. CDR1 and CDR2 (germline): SEHNR, FQNEAQ (reference sequence). The CDR3, as DNA: TGTGCCAGCAGCCGGCCTTCCGGAAACTATGGCTACACCTTC. Translating gives CASSRPSGNYGYTF.

The V gene is TRBV9, the J gene TRBJ2-1, with TRBD2 matching 11 bases. Germline-derived CDR1 and CDR2 are SGDLS and YYNGEE. This CDR3 spans 17 amino acids. V dropped 4 bases and J dropped 7; count of bases not matched to a gene: 13. The CDR3 bases are TGTGCCAGCAGCTCGCGGACTAGCGGGTGGTTGGCAAATGAGCAGTTCTTC. Its protein is CASSSRTSGWLANEQFF.

The gene calls are TRBV29-1 and TRBJ2-4; a weak D match, TRBD1 (5 bases). Germline V CDR1 and CDR2: SQVTM, ANQGSEA. The CDR3 runs 12 residues. V was shortened by 3 bases and J by 7 bases, with 10 bases between the two germline ends. The DNA of the CDR3 is TGCAGCGTTGACACAGGAATTAACATTCAGTACTTC. This gives the protein CSVDTGINIQYF.

This clone was counted between two and nine times. The chain joins TRBV6-5 to TRBJ1-2; unclear D gene. The CDR3 consists of 15 residues. Germline V gives CDR1 MNHEY, CDR2 SVGAGI. Trimming shortened V by 6 bases and J by 4 bases, and 18 bases separated the two germline ends. Written as DNA, the CDR3 is TGTGCCAGCAGCCCCCTCCCAACCATTCTCTATGGCTACACCTTC. As protein: CASSPLPTILYGYTF.

V gene TRBV7-2 combines with J gene TRBJ2-1; D uncertain. V gave up 5 bases and J gave up 4 bases, with 9 bases separating them. CDR3 length equals 13 residues. CDR1 is SGHTA, CDR2 FQGNSA, per germline. The CDR3 spells CASSPNGYNEQFF. The CDR3 region has the DNA TGTGCCAGCAGCCCTAACGGGTACAATGAGCAGTTCTTC.

The V and J genes are TRBV29-1 and TRBJ1-1, with TRBD1 matching over 7 bases. The CDR3 is 12 residues long. Germline lookup yields CDR1 SQVTM and CDR2 ANQGSEA. V lost 7 bases and J lost 10; bases outside the gene matches: 12. The CDR3 region has the DNA TGCAGCGCACTCGGCACAGGGGCTGGAGCTTTCTTT. It codes for CSALGTGAGAFF.

The rearrangement joins TRBV5-1 to TRBJ1-1; the D is unclear. The V end was cut by 1 base, the J end by 0 bases, with 7 bases between. CDR1 is SGHRS and CDR2 is YFSETQ in the germline V gene. This CDR3 is 14 amino acids long. In nucleotides, the CDR3 is TGCGCCAGCAGCTTGAGGTCAATGAACACTGAAGCTTTCTTT. This gives the protein CASSLRSMNTEAFF.

The CDR3 is CASSSRTEYGYTF. CDR3 coding DNA: TGTGCCAGCAGTTCAAGGACAGAATATGGCTACACCTTC. This rearrangement joins TRBV27 to TRBJ1-2, with a tentative D call TRBD1 (6 bases). The CDR3 is 13 amino acids. V was clipped by 4 bases and J by 5 bases, with 11 bases between them. The germline V gene has CDR1 MNHEY and CDR2 SMNVEV (reference sequence).

The rearrangement links TRBV6-5 to TRBJ2-1, with D perhaps matching TRBD1 or TRBD2 (5 bases each). This CDR3 comprises 15 residues. V shed 8 bases and J shed 6 bases, with 20 bases lying between them. Germline CDR1 MNHEY, CDR2 SVGAGI. Here the CDR3 DNA reads TGTGCCAGCCGGGCTTTGGGGACCCGCGTCAATGAGCAGTTCTTC. Translation gives CASRALGTRVNEQFF.

The chain links TRBV9 to TRBJ2-2, with unresolved D. V was shortened by 0 bases and J by 6 bases, with 9 bases between the two germline ends. The germline CDR1 and CDR2 sequences are SGDLS and YYNGEE. CDR3 length: 14 amino acids. The CDR3 sequence: CASSVVGLSGELFF. For the CDR3, the DNA is TGTGCCAGCAGCGTAGTTGGGCTCTCCGGGGAGCTGTTTTTT.

J is TRBJ1-2 and V is TRBV10-1; 8 positions match TRBD1. The CDR3 loop spans 15 amino acids. Trimming took 6 bases from V and 1 from J; bases not matched to a gene: 7. In germline, CDR1 is WNHNN, CDR2 SYGVQD (reference sequence). The CDR3 loop reads CASSFRTGSNYGYTF. The CDR3, as DNA: TGCGCCAGCAGCTTCCGGACAGGGAGTAACTATGGCTACACCTTC.

This clone has more than one count but fewer than ten. The chain recombines TRBV12-3 or TRBV12-4 with TRBJ1-2; D is ambiguous. V was shortened by 5 bases and J by 8 bases, with 15 bases between the two germline ends. CDR3 length equals 13 residues. The CDR3: CASSRSSDRGYTF. CDR3 bases: TGTGCCAGCAGTCGAAGTTCTGATCGGGGCTACACCTTC.

This chain uses TRBV7-8 with TRBJ1-5; D gene uncertain. Germline CDR1 reads SGHVS; CDR2 reads FQNEAQ. Trimming took 5 bases from V and 0 from J, leaving 5 bases between them. This CDR3 is 13 amino acids long. CDR3: CASSRYSNQPQHF. Written as DNA, the CDR3 is TGTGCCAGCAGCCGGTATAGCAATCAGCCCCAGCATTTT.

The DNA of the CDR3 is TGTGCCAGCAGCGTAACCTCGAACACTGAAGCTTTCTTT. This gives the protein CASSVTSNTEAFF. The chain carries TRBV9 and TRBJ1-1; D is undetermined. Looked up from germline, CDR1 is SGDLS and CDR2 is YYNGEE. The germline V and J ends were trimmed by 1 base and 1 base, with 5 bases remaining between them. This CDR3 region has 13 residues.